This T cell receptor (beta chain) appears in the sequencing data of a study of response to subunit inactivated influenza vaccine. Study-level points and caveats: With each seasonal influenza vaccination, the authors suggested, few new T cells are recruited.

Germline CDR1 reads DFQATT; CDR2 reads SNEGSKA (reference sequence). V lost 1 base and J lost 10; bases outside the gene matches: 13. This CDR3 has 15 residues. This clonotype has a count of ten or more. Its antigen remains unidentified. TCRdb passed the RT-PCR reads through MiXCR, listing each CDR3 protein once. The profile shows more than 400,000 distinct CDR3 sequences, approximately 11% of them singletons. The input for sequencing was PBMCs from blood, taken roughly 47 days after vaccination. The TCR sequence derives from a man in his fifties who received an inactivated influenza vaccine. This sequence joins TRBV20-1 and TRBJ2-5, with TRBD2 matching 9 bases. The CDR3 DNA is TGCAGTGCTAGAGTGGGTAGCGGGAGTTTAGGTGACCAGTACTTC. Its translation: CSARVGSGSLGDQYF.